These 5 T cell receptor beta chains were all obtained from the same sample, sequenced in a study of T-cell memory formation after mild COVID-19. One entry per CDR3 protein results from TCRdb running MiXCR on the 5' RACE reads. The sample yields some 210,000 distinct CDR3 sequences, roughly 27% seen once. Source material: PBMCs or a T cell subset sorted from them (not recorded which). These receptors originate from an adult woman who had mild COVID-19 (a few samples of this study predate the infection). Cell type and time point are not known.

This clonotype was detected a few times. The V gene is TRBV10-3, the J gene TRBJ2-7; D is unclear. V was pared by 4 bases and J by 0 bases, with 10 bases between. The CDR3 contains 14 residues. From germline, CDR1 is ENHRY and CDR2 SYGVKD. The CDR3 bases are TGTGCCATCAGTGGGGCCGGGCACTCCTACGAGCAGTACTTC. Its translation is CAISGAGHSYEQYF.

This clonotype was seen only a few times. The chain joins TRBV9 to TRBJ1-4; D remains ambiguous. The CDR3 spans 13 residues. Germline V gene data show CDR1 as SGDLS and CDR2 as YYNGEE. V lost 3 bases to trimming and J lost 5 bases, with 8 bases between them. The CDR3 protein is CASSASLNEKLFF. The CDR3 DNA sequence: TGTGCCAGCAGCGCCTCCCTGAATGAAAAACTGTTTTTT. The full variable domain, completed using reference TRBV9 and TRBJ1-4, is DSGVTQTPKHLITATGQRVTLRCSPRSGDLSVYWYQQSLDQGLQFLIQYYNGEERAKGNILERFSAQQFPDLHSELNLSSLELGDSALYFCASSASLNEKLFFGSGTQLSVL.

This clonotype occurred a few times. The chain's CDR3 is CATSARGGNTIYF. The CDR3 region has the DNA TGTGCCACCAGCGCCAGGGGTGGAAACACCATATATTTT. V is TRBV15 and J is TRBJ1-3, with D maybe TRBD1 (6 bases). The germline gives CDR1 LNHNV, CDR2 YYDKDF (reference sequence). The V and J ends lost 5 bases and 3 bases respectively, with 8 bases between them. The CDR3 length is 13 residues.

The table lists this clonotype with a few counts. The chain combines TRBV20-1 with TRBJ1-1, with 8 bases lining up with TRBD1. Trimming at V came to 4 bases and at J to 1 base, leaving 2 bases not matched to a gene. This CDR3 has 13 residues. CDR1 is DFQATT and CDR2 is SNEGSKA in the germline V gene (reference sequence). CDR3 DNA sequence: TGCAGTGCTAAAGACAGGGGGAACACTGAAGCTTTCTTT. Translation gives CSAKDRGNTEAFF.

This clonotype was found a few times. The rearrangement uses TRBV7-8 and TRBJ2-7; D gene unclear. Per the germline V gene, CDR1 is SGHVS and CDR2 is FQNEAQ. V shed 2 bases and J shed 7 bases, with 9 bases lying between them. The CDR3 sequence is 12 residues long. CDR3 sequence: CASSLILGEQYF. CDR3 DNA sequence: TGTGCCAGCAGCTTAATCTTGGGGGAGCAGTACTTC.